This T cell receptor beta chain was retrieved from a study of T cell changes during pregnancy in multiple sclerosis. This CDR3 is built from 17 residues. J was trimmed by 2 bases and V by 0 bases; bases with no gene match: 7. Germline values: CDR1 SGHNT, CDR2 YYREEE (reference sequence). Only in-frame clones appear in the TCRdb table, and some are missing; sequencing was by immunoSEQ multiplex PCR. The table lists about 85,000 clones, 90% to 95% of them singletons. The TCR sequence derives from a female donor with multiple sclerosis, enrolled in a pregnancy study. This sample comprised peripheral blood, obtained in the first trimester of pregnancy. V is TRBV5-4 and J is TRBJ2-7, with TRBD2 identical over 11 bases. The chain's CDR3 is CASSLDTSGRTPYEQYF. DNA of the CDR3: TGTGCCAGCAGCTTGGACACTAGCGGGAGAACTCCCTACGAGCAGTACTTC.